These T cell receptor beta chains were read from a single sample in a study of shared T cell receptors in the human thymus. TCRdb's copy holds only in-frame clones and misses some; the assay was immunoSEQ multiplex PCR. The sample lists hundreds of thousands of clones; around 78% were seen once. The same data also went into a second study, on human thymus T cells.

Sequencing used thymocytes. These TCRs come from a boy under three years old with a congenital heart defect. The CDR3 runs from the conserved cysteine through the conserved F or W. D genes are given only for firm matches. Size is stated for part of the rows, as once, few or many counts, or as a class when the clone is expanded.

D gene	V gene	J gene	clone size	CDR3 protein	CDR3 DNA
.	TRBV18	TRBJ2-6	.	CASSPIQGPGANVLTF	TGTGCCAGCTCACCCATACAGGGCCCTGGGGCCAACGTCCTGACTTTC
.	TRBV7-2	TRBJ1-1	few	CASSLDRPANTEAFF	TGTGCCAGCAGCCTAGACAGGCCAGCGAACACTGAAGCTTTCTTT
.	TRBV5-1	TRBJ1-5	.	CASSLRGMDDQPQHF	TGCGCCAGCAGCTTGAGAGGGATGGATGATCAGCCCCAGCATTTT
.	TRBV28	TRBJ2-3	once	CASSFPCRATDTQYF	TGTGCCAGCAGTTTCCCCTGCAGGGCCACAGATACGCAGTATTTT
TRBD2	TRBV5-4	TRBJ2-3	.	CASRAVARGVMHTQYF	TGTGCCAGCAGGGCTGTTGCTCGGGGGGTCATGCATACGCAGTATTTT
.	TRBV27	TRBJ1-2	.	CASSLIGRANYGYTF	TGTGCCAGCAGTTTGATCGGGCGGGCTAACTATGGCTACACCTTC
.	TRBV11-2	TRBJ2-7	.	CASSLAGLPTYEQYF	TGTGCCAGCAGCTTAGCAGGACTTCCCACCTACGAGCAGTACTTC
TRBD2	TRBV7-8	TRBJ2-7	.	CASRPPGGRWLSYEQYF	TGTGCCAGCAGGCCACCGGGAGGCCGCTGGCTCTCCTACGAGCAGTACTTC
TRBD1	TRBV15	TRBJ2-7	.	CATSIGTEGTYEQYF	TGTGCCACCAGCATAGGGACAGAGGGTACCTACGAGCAGTACTTC
TRBD1	TRBV19	TRBJ1-2	.	CASSPGQAYGYTF	TGTGCCAGTAGTCCGGGACAGGCCTATGGCTACACCTTC
TRBD2	TRBV27	TRBJ2-1	.	CASRNKREIYNEQFF	TGTGCCAGCCGAAACAAGCGGGAGATATACAATGAGCAGTTCTTC
TRBD2	TRBV14	TRBJ2-7	.	CASSQDFGEGYEQYF	TGTGCCAGCAGCCAAGATTTTGGGGAGGGATACGAGCAGTACTTC
.	TRBV30	TRBJ2-1	.	CAWSVIKRRADEQFF	TGTGCCTGGAGTGTTATAAAGCGGAGGGCGGATGAGCAGTTCTTC
TRBD2	TRBV6-5	TRBJ2-7	.	CASSYKLAPSYEQYF	TGTGCCAGCAGTTACAAACTAGCGCCGTCCTACGAGCAGTACTTC
TRBD2	TRBV11-2	TRBJ2-7	once	CASSDESGSENEQYF	TGTGCCAGCAGTGACGAAAGCGGGAGTGAGAACGAGCAGTACTTC
.	TRBV7-2	TRBJ1-5	.	CASSLDTGAVNQPQHF	TGTGCCAGCAGCTTAGATACTGGGGCCGTCAATCAGCCCCAGCATTTT
.	TRBV11-2	TRBJ2-1	few	CASSLVVTTEQFF	TGTGCCAGCAGCTTAGTTGTCACAACTGAGCAGTTCTTC